The rows below give T cell receptor beta chains drawn from one sample of a study of T cells in Graves' hyperthyroidism and ophthalmopathy. MiXCR, run by TCRdb on the multiplex PCR reads, gives a single entry per CDR3 protein. Here the sample spans more than 500,000 distinct CDR3 sequences, 15% to 20% being singletons. The sequenced material came from blood. The receptors were gathered from a woman in her 30s with Graves' hyperthyroidism. CDR3s include the opening cysteine and the closing phenylalanine or tryptophan. D genes are given only for firm matches. Not every row has a clone size; where given, it reads once, few, many or a size class.

D gene	V gene	J gene	clone size	CDR3 protein	CDR3 DNA
NA	TRBV5-4	TRBJ1-3	NA	CASSLKGRTGNTIYF	TGTGCCAGCAGCTTGAAGGGGAGAACTGGAAACACCATATATTTT
TRBD1	TRBV7-2	TRBJ2-7	few	CASSPSRDRGAYEQYF	TGTGCCAGCAGCCCCTCCCGCGACAGGGGGGCCTACGAGCAGTACTTC
TRBD1	TRBV12-3/TRBV12-4	TRBJ2-3	many	CASNRQGPTDTQYF	TGTGCCAGCAATCGACAGGGCCCCACAGATACGCAGTATTTT
TRBD2	TRBV7-9	TRBJ2-2	NA	CASSLEPGGETGELFF	TGTGCCAGCAGCTTAGAACCGGGAGGGGAGACCGGGGAGCTGTTTTTT
TRBD2	TRBV7-3	TRBJ2-2	NA	CASSLYPGLATGELFF	TGTGCCAGCAGCTTATATCCGGGACTAGCCACCGGGGAGCTGTTTTTT
TRBD2	TRBV3-1	TRBJ2-7	few	CASSPGLEGYEQYF	TGTGCCAGCAGCCCGGGACTAGAGGGTTACGAGCAGTACTTC
TRBD2	TRBV6-2/TRBV6-3	TRBJ2-3	NA	CASSPGEAGITDTQYF	TGTGCCAGCAGCCCCGGGGAAGCGGGGATCACAGATACGCAGTATTTT
TRBD2	TRBV20-1	TRBJ2-2	NA	CSARPGTSLNTGELFF	TGCAGTGCTAGACCCGGGACTAGCTTAAACACCGGGGAGCTGTTTTTT
TRBD1	TRBV13	TRBJ2-7	many	CASSHTMNGQGYEQYF	TGTGCCAGCAGCCACACGATGAACGGACAGGGCTACGAGCAGTACTTC
TRBD1	TRBV2	TRBJ1-5	many	CASSDRGLYQPQHF	TGTGCCAGCAGCGACAGGGGACTCTATCAGCCCCAGCATTTT
TRBD1	TRBV7-2	TRBJ2-7	many	CASSPGTVPSYEQYF	TGTGCCAGCAGCCCCGGGACAGTGCCCTCCTACGAGCAGTACTTC
NA	TRBV11-3	TRBJ2-6	many	CASSGPVRGNSGANVLTF	TGTGCCAGCAGCGGTCCCGTAAGGGGAAACTCTGGGGCCAACGTCCTGACTTTC
NA	TRBV28	TRBJ2-1	many	CASSVLVGSYNEQFF	TGTGCCAGCAGTGTACTAGTGGGAAGCTACAATGAGCAGTTCTTC
NA	TRBV30	TRBJ2-1	many	CAWKRDTYNEQFF	TGTGCCTGGAAGAGGGACACCTACAATGAGCAGTTCTTC
TRBD2	TRBV6-7	TRBJ2-7	many	CASSSRGAGGREQYF	TGTGCCAGCAGTTCCCGGGGAGCGGGAGGACGCGAGCAGTACTTC
NA	TRBV18	TRBJ1-5	NA	CASSPRRNQPQHF	TGTGCCAGCTCACCGAGAAGGAATCAGCCCCAGCATTTT
NA	TRBV30	TRBJ2-7	few	CAWSYGQGSEQYF	TGTGCCTGGAGTTATGGGCAGGGAAGCGAGCAGTACTTC
NA	TRBV2	TRBJ2-1	many	CASIYTGKNGNEQFF	TGTGCCAGCATCTACACAGGGAAAAATGGCAATGAGCAGTTCTTC
NA	TRBV28	TRBJ1-2	NA	CASSLHRTELNGYTF	TGTGCCAGCAGTCTCCATCGGACAGAGTTAAATGGCTACACCTTC